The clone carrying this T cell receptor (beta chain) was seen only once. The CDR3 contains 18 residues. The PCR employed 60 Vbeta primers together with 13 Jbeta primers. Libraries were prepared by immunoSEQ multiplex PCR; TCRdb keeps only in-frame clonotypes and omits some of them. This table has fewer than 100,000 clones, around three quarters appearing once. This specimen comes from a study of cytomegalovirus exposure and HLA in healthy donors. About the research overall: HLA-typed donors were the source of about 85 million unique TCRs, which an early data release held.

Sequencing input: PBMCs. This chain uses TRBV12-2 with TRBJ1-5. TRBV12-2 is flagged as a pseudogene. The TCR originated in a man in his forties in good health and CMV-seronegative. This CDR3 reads CASQEGFKEESRNQPQHF. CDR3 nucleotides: TGTGCAAGTCAAGAAGGCTTCAAAGAGGAAAGTCGCAATCAGCCCCAGCATTTT.